This TCR beta chain originates from a study of blood T cell dynamics during melanoma immunotherapy. The time point: pre-treatment baseline. This CDR3 spans 15 amino acids. Per germline, CDR1 MNHNY and CDR2 SVGAGI (reference sequence). V lost 5 bases to trimming and J lost 14 bases; unmatched junction nucleotides: 14. Sequenced by immunoSEQ multiplex PCR; TCRdb stores in-frame clones only, minus some. The sample records thousands of clones, approximately 88% being singletons. V and J are TRBV6-6 and TRBJ2-1; 11 bases line up with TRBD2. This clonotype was sampled from a human donor with melanoma. Some clones in this sample may be carry-over from other donors' samples. Source: blood, taken from a patient treated with checkpoint blockade. The CDR3 bases are TGTGCCAGCAGTACGGGGACTAGCGGCCCCTACCCGAAGTTCTTC. Translation: CASSTGTSGPYPKFF.